The source of this T cell receptor beta chain is a study of T-cell reconstitution after alpha-beta-depleted transplantation in children. This clonotype was observed a few times. V was pared by 3 bases and J by 5 bases, with 14 bases between. This CDR3 region has 13 residues. Per the germline V gene, CDR1 is SQVTM and CDR2 is ANQGSEA. Preparation of the TCRbeta library was carried out with unique molecular identifiers. TCRdb itself ran the PCR reads through MiXCR, one entry per CDR3 protein. The profile shows a few hundred thousand distinct CDR3 sequences, 10% of them singletons. The genes are TRBV29-1 and TRBJ2-7, with no clear D. Sequenced here: PBMCs from the stem cell graft donor, sampled from the stem cell graft. The TCR comes from a human donor who donated a stem cell graft to a child with acute lymphoblastic leukemia. In DNA form, the CDR3 reads TGCAGCGTTGACGGGTCTATGAGAAACGAGCAGTACTTC. As protein: CSVDGSMRNEQYF.